The following is a TCR beta chain sequence with its context. Its antigen remains unknown. The data derive from a study of T cell repertoires in cytomegalovirus infection. Broader study findings: CMV-specific TCR beta clonotypes restricted by HLA-C dominated the ex vivo response.

Via MiXCR, TCRdb re-called the reads, giving one row per CDR3 protein. The sample records roughly 69,000 distinct CDR3 sequences, approximately 30% being singletons. Unmatched junction bases numbered 10, after V lost 4 bases and J lost 4 bases. In germline, CDR1 is MNHEY, CDR2 SMNVEV (reference sequence). CDR3 length: 17 residues. This clonotype was obtained from a human donor in good health (CMV status not recorded). Some clones in this sample may be carry-over from other donors' samples. This material consisted of CD8+ T cells from cultured PBMCs, taken from culture after CMV antigen stimulation. This chain links TRBV27 with TRBJ1-6; 7 bases align to TRBD1. DNA of the CDR3: TGTGCCAGCAGTTCCGACAGGGACATCTTTTATAATTCACCCCTCCACTTT. Its protein is CASSSDRDIFYNSPLHF.